This T cell receptor (beta chain) was captured in a study of vaccination effects on CD4 cells after COVID-19. Points from the study as a whole: Late after vaccination, infection- and vaccine-induced clones showed marked clonal contraction. After vaccination of healthy people, only 1 of 255 vaccine-induced clones cross-reacted with common cold coronaviruses. Convalescent patients numbered few in the study; early post-infection timepoints were missing entirely.

Germline CDR1 and CDR2: SGHRS and YFSETQ. The CDR3 consists of 17 residues. Trimming removed 1 base at V and 1 base at J, with 15 bases between. TCRdb's table, derived via immunoSEQ multiplex PCR, lists solely in-frame clones and lacks some. The sample holds 37,000 or so clones, about three fifths seen once. CD4+ T cells specific for antigen were expanded with viral peptide pools by the ViraFEST assay before sequencing. Following a 10-day culture, CD4+ T cells were purified. Vaccine recipients, nucleocapsid antibody negative, had no prior SARS-CoV-2 infection. Around 2 million PBMC per well were cultured with approximately 9 IU/ml IL-2 and approximately 9.1 ug/ml peptides. Comment on this clone: Its matching antigen is unknown.

Sequencing used CD4+ T cells from PBMCs cultured with HCoV-OC43 spike peptides, obtained before COVID-19 vaccination. Indicated subset: HCoV-OC43 spike overlapping peptide pool stimulation. The chain couples TRBV5-1 to TRBJ2-1; perhaps TRBD1 as D (7 bases). The sequence was obtained from a human donor who received a COVID-19 vaccine. CDR3 DNA: TGCGCCAGCAGCTTGTTTGTCGCAGGGGGGTCCTACAATGAGCAGTTCTTC. Encoded protein: CASSLFVAGGSYNEQFF.